Given below is one TCR beta chain in context. As yet, its antigen is unknown. The sample originates from a study of monozygotic twins with inflammatory bowel disease. Each CDR3 protein gets one entry in TCRdb, which reprocessed the 5' RACE reads and gives no DNA. The sample includes some 170,000 distinct CDR3 sequences. For every donor, one blood sample of 2 to 2.5 ml was drawn. Germline CDR1 GTSNPN, CDR2 SVGIG (reference sequence). This CDR3 comprises 15 residues. Whole-study results and caveats: Discrimination among different T cell subtypes was not achievable.

Sequenced sample: blood. The J gene is TRBJ2-3, the V gene TRBV30. This receptor was obtained from a human donor with ulcerative colitis or Crohn's disease, or a healthy co-twin of an affected twin (not recorded which). CDR3 in amino acids: CAWSVAGDSTDTQYF.